Below, 30 T cell receptor beta chains from the same sample are listed, as sequenced in a study of T cells in Graves' hyperthyroidism and ophthalmopathy. Template material for amplifying TCR beta CDR3 regions consisted of RNA transcripts. RT-PCR in the first round (using the HTBI primer set) targeted the TCR CDR3. Using its own MiXCR run on the multiplex PCR reads, TCRdb lists one record per CDR3 protein. The repertoire holds roughly 500,000 distinct CDR3 sequences, with around 50% as singletons. The sample taken for sequencing was peripheral blood or thyroid tissue (not recorded which). These receptors originate from an adult woman with Graves' disease, either hyperthyroidism or ophthalmopathy (not recorded which).

J is TRBJ1-2 and V is TRBV2; D gene unclear. V lost 6 bases, J lost 10 bases, and 18 bases lay in between. The CDR3 runs to 13 residues. Germline V CDR1 and CDR2: SNHLY, FYNNEI. This CDR3 reads CASSGNTGELYTF. In DNA, the CDR3 is TGTGCCAGCAGCGGGAACACCGGGGAGCTCTACACCTTC. Together with reference TRBV2 and TRBJ1-2, the CDR3 gives the full variable domain: EPEVTQTPSHQVTQMGQEVILRCVPISNHLYFYWYRQILGQKVEFLVSFYNNEISEKSEIFDDQFSVERPDGSNFTLKIRSTKLEDSAMYFCASSGNTGELYTFGSGTRLTVV.

This clonotype was detected many times. The chain uses TRBV4-1 and TRBJ2-5; 9 bases align to TRBD2. V shed 3 bases and J 5 bases; nucleotides not matched to a gene: 10. The CDR3 consists of 16 residues. Germline CDR1 and CDR2: MGHRA and YSYEKL. The CDR3, as DNA: TGCGCCAGCAGCCACTTCGGCGGGAGGGCCCGGGAGACCCAGTACTTC. Residues: CASSHFGGRARETQYF.

The chain recombines TRBV10-3 with TRBJ1-1; D is ambiguous. Trimming shortened V by 10 bases and J by 4 bases, and 13 bases separated the two germline ends. Per the germline V gene, CDR1 is ENHRY and CDR2 is SYGVKD. This CDR3 has 12 residues. CDR3 sequence (DNA): TGTGCCACCACCTCTCTGGTCACTGAAGCTTTCTTT. This gives the protein CATTSLVTEAFF.

This clonotype was recorded a few times. The rearrangement links TRBV15 to TRBJ2-1; TRBD2 is a possible D gene (5 bases). The CDR3 runs to 13 residues. V was pared by 9 bases and J by 5 bases, with 14 bases between. CDR1 and CDR2 (germline): LNHNV, YYDKDF (reference sequence). The CDR3 coding sequence is TGTGCCACTAGCGTGGGCCCCAACAATGAGCAGTTCTTC. It specifies CATSVGPNNEQFF.

This clonotype was found many times. The rearrangement uses TRBV20-1 and TRBJ1-5, with 8 bases aligning to TRBD1. Germline CDR1 DFQATT, CDR2 SNEGSKA (reference sequence). The length of the CDR3 is 13 residues. With 4 bases clipped from V and 6 bases from J, the junction kept 5 bases outside the gene matches. CDR3 sequence: CSAIGQGGQPQHF. The CDR3 nucleotides are TGCAGTGCTATCGGACAGGGAGGTCAGCCCCAGCATTTT.

The sample holds one count of this clonotype. In DNA, the CDR3 is TGTGCCAGCAGCTTAGGAGGGACTAGTGATCGGGAGACCCAGTACTTC. Translating it yields CASSLGGTSDRETQYF. The rearrangement joins TRBV7-9 to TRBJ2-5; 8 nucleotides line up with TRBD2. With V trimmed by 1 base and J by 5 bases, 9 bases remained unmatched. CDR1 and CDR2 from the germline V gene are SEHNR and FQNEAQ (reference sequence). The CDR3 runs 16 residues. Full variable domain (rest looked up from reference TRBV7-9 and TRBJ2-5): DTGVSQNPRHKITKRGQNVTFRCDPISEHNRLYWYRQTLGQGPEFLTYFQNEAQLEKSRLLSDRFSAERPKGSFSTLEIQRTEQGDSAMYLCASSLGGTSDRETQYFGPGTRLLVL.

This clonotype was observed a few times. This chain links TRBV10-3 with TRBJ1-1; TRBD1 might be the D (5 bases). CDR1 and CDR2 from the germline V gene are ENHRY and SYGVKD. There are 12 residues in the CDR3. Between the trimmed V and J ends, which lost 4 bases and 8 bases, there was a span of 11 bases. The DNA for the CDR3 is TGTGCCATCAGTGGGCGGGACGGGGAAGCTTTCTTT. This gives the protein CAISGRDGEAFF.

This sequence joins TRBV11-2 and TRBJ2-2; D remains unclear. This CDR3 spans 16 amino acids. Trimming shortened V by 1 base and J by 2 bases, and 11 bases separated the two germline ends. Per germline, CDR1 SGHAT and CDR2 FQNNGV. CDR3 in amino acids: CASSLAAIGNTGELFF. Here the CDR3 DNA reads TGTGCCAGCAGCTTAGCGGCGATCGGAAACACCGGGGAGCTGTTTTTT.

The V and J genes are TRBV7-9 and TRBJ2-1, with 15 bases identical to TRBD2. With V trimmed by 8 bases and J by 5 bases, 4 bases remained unmatched. The CDR3 length is 15 residues. Per the germline V gene, CDR1 is SEHNR and CDR2 is FQNEAQ (reference sequence). Written as DNA, the CDR3 is TGTGCCAGCGGGACTAGCGGGAGGTCCGACAATGAGCAGTTCTTC. It translates to CASGTSGRSDNEQFF. Filled out from reference TRBV7-9 and TRBJ2-1, the complete variable domain reads DTGVSQNPRHKITKRGQNVTFRCDPISEHNRLYWYRQTLGQGPEFLTYFQNEAQLEKSRLLSDRFSAERPKGSFSTLEIQRTEQGDSAMYLCASGTSGRSDNEQFFGPGTRLTVL.

This chain uses TRBV7-9 with TRBJ2-7; D ambiguous. In germline, CDR1 is SEHNR, CDR2 FQNEAQ (reference sequence). The CDR3 spans 15 residues. V shed 3 bases and J shed 5 bases, with 17 bases lying between them. CDR3 sequence: CASSFGSAPWDEQYF. The CDR3 bases are TGTGCCAGCAGCTTTGGTTCTGCGCCCTGGGACGAGCAGTACTTC.

This chain links TRBV30 with TRBJ2-7, with a possible D match to TRBD2 (6 bases). This CDR3 region has 12 residues. The germline gives CDR1 GTSNPN, CDR2 SVGIG (reference sequence). V was clipped by 8 bases and J by 1 base, with 12 bases between them. DNA of the CDR3: TGTGCCGGAGGGACTTTTTCCTACGAGCAGTACTTC. Encoded protein: CAGGTFSYEQYF. Filled out from reference TRBV30 and TRBJ2-7, the complete variable domain reads SQTIHQWPATLVQPVGSPLSLECTVEGTSNPNLYWYRQAAGRGLQLLFYSVGIGQISSEVPQNLSASRPQDRQFILSSKKLLLSDSGFYLCAGGTFSYEQYFGPGTRLTVT.

This chain links TRBV7-2 with TRBJ1-2, with D uncertain. The CDR3 runs 15 residues. Trimming left V 9 bases short and J 4 bases short, with 21 bases between. CDR1 is SGHTA, CDR2 FQGNSA, per germline. Here the CDR3 reads CASGVSTGEPYGYTF. In DNA, the CDR3 is TGTGCCAGTGGGGTTAGCACCGGGGAGCCCTATGGCTACACCTTC.

This chain links TRBV13 with TRBJ1-2; the match to TRBD1 covers 8 bases. The CDR3 covers 13 residues. CDR1 PRHDT and CDR2 FYEKMQ come from the germline V gene (reference sequence). Trimming cost V 3 bases and J 6 bases; bases outside gene matches: 3. The CDR3 reads CASSFSTGDGYTF. The CDR3 nucleotides are TGTGCCAGCAGCTTCTCGACAGGGGATGGCTACACCTTC.

This clonotype occurred a few times. An end of the junction differs from the germline gene, which may be a read error. The chain employs TRBV5-5 and TRBJ2-7; 8 nucleotides line up with TRBD2. This CDR3 is 21 amino acids long. Germline values: CDR1 SGHKS, CDR2 YYEKEE (reference sequence). The CDR3 region has the DNA TGCGCCAGCAGCAAGGAGGGATCATGGTCGAGAAGGCGGGAGGAACTAGTAGAGCAGTACTTC. This translates into CASSKEGSWSRRREELVEQYF.

In regard to this clonotype: Given a much more abundant clone one base away, this may be a read error. V gene TRBV29-1 combines with J gene TRBJ2-7, with a possible D match to TRBD2 (6 bases). This CDR3 spans 15 amino acids. Germline CDR1 SQVTM, CDR2 ANQGSEA. The CDR3 reads CSARAGGATSYEQHF. CDR3 DNA sequence: TGCAGTGCTAGAGCGGGCGGGGCCACCTCCTACGAGCAGCACTTC.

V and J are TRBV29-1 and TRBJ1-3; TRBD1 is a possible D gene (6 bases). The CDR3 spans 13 residues. Germline CDR1 SQVTM, CDR2 ANQGSEA. Between the trimmed V and J ends, which lost 4 bases and 4 bases, there was a span of 11 bases. CDR3 sequence reads: CSVVGGRGNTIYF. CDR3 bases: TGCAGCGTTGTCGGGGGCAGGGGAAACACCATATATTTT.

This clonotype was observed once. The chain combines TRBV5-1 with TRBJ2-5; TRBD1 matches 9 bases. The CDR3 length is 14 residues. Germline V CDR1 and CDR2: SGHRS, YFSETQ. V was clipped by 4 bases and J by 9 bases; unmatched bases: 10. The CDR3 sequence: CASSTGQGEGPQYF. CDR3 DNA sequence: TGCGCCAGCAGCACGGGACAGGGTGAAGGGCCCCAGTACTTC.

The chain combines TRBV20-1 with TRBJ1-1; D not certain. Germline V gene lookup returns CDR1 DFQATT and CDR2 SNEGSKA (reference sequence). The CDR3 runs 12 residues. The ends were cut back, 3 bases at V and 2 bases at J, with 7 bases in the middle. CDR3: CSASRENTEAFF. For the CDR3, the DNA is TGCAGTGCTAGTCGGGAAAACACTGAAGCTTTCTTT.

V usage is TRBV15 and J usage is TRBJ1-3; perhaps TRBD1 as D (5 bases). Per the germline V gene, CDR1 is LNHNV and CDR2 is YYDKDF (reference sequence). Deletions cut 0 bases from V and 3 bases from J, with 12 bases between. The CDR3 runs to 16 residues. This CDR3 reads CATSRDPVGHGNTIYF. The CDR3 DNA reads TGTGCCACCAGCAGAGATCCGGTAGGACATGGAAACACCATATATTTT.

The CDR3 region is CASSSGVGSGSGYTF. Written as DNA, the CDR3 is TGTGCCAGCAGCTCGGGAGTTGGTTCGGGGAGCGGCTACACCTTC. The J gene is TRBJ1-2, the V gene TRBV7-2; D unresolved. The germline gives CDR1 SGHTA, CDR2 FQGNSA. Trimming took off 4 bases at V and 8 bases at J, with 20 bases between the two ends. This CDR3 is 15 amino acids long.

The chain has TRBV28 and TRBJ1-1; D may be TRBD1 (5 bases). Germline CDR1 MDHEN, CDR2 SYDVKM. The CDR3 loop spans 12 amino acids. The V end lost 6 bases, the J end lost 7 bases, and 12 bases lay between the germline ends. Written as DNA, the CDR3 is TGTGCCAGCAGCCCGAGGGGTCTTGAAGCTTTCTTT. Encoded protein: CASSPRGLEAFF. Supplemented by reference TRBV28 and TRBJ1-1, the full variable domain reads DVKVTQSSRYLVKRTGEKVFLECVQDMDHENMFWYRQDPGLGLRLIYFSYDVKMKEKGDIPEGYSVSREKKERFSLILESASTNQTSMYLCASSPRGLEAFFGQGTRLTVV.

This clonotype was observed a handful of times. V and J are TRBV27 and TRBJ2-2; no clear D gene. V lost 6 bases, J lost 0 bases, and 11 bases lay in between. The V gene's germline CDR1 is MNHEY and CDR2 SMNVEV (reference sequence). The CDR3 spans 15 residues. In DNA form, the CDR3 reads TGTGCCAGCAGCATTGGAACACCGAACACCGGGGAGCTGTTTTTT. Its translation is CASSIGTPNTGELFF.

This clonotype came up a few times. This chain uses TRBV15 with TRBJ2-7; D is unresolved. The germline V gene has CDR1 LNHNV and CDR2 YYDKDF (reference sequence). This CDR3 has 14 amino acids. Trimming left V 10 bases short and J 3 bases short, with 19 bases between. CDR3 region: CASSEGSQSYEQYF. The CDR3 DNA reads as TGTGCCAGCAGTGAAGGCAGCCAAAGCTACGAGCAGTACTTC.

The rearrangement uses TRBV29-1 and TRBJ2-7; 8 positions agree with TRBD2. The length of the CDR3 is 15 residues. Germline CDR1 is SQVTM and CDR2 is ANQGSEA. Trimming at V came to 4 bases and at J to 0 bases, leaving 8 bases not matched to a gene. The CDR3 region is CSVGGGGRSSYEQYF. As DNA, the CDR3 is TGCAGCGTTGGAGGAGGCGGGAGGAGCTCCTACGAGCAGTACTTC.

The chain recombines TRBV19 with TRBJ1-5; D not certain. Germline V gene data show CDR1 as LNHDA and CDR2 as SQIVND (reference sequence). The CDR3 extends over 14 amino acids. V lost 10 bases and J 1 base, leaving 14 bases between the germline ends. Here the CDR3 DNA reads TGTGCCACCACCCTGGTATGGAGCAATCAGCCCCAGCATTTT. Translating it yields CATTLVWSNQPQHF.

This clonotype occurred many times. The chain combines TRBV9 with TRBJ1-4; no clear D. V was trimmed by 3 bases and J by 0 bases, leaving 9 bases between them. The CDR3 is 15 amino acids. CDR1 SGDLS and CDR2 YYNGEE come from the germline V gene. CDR3 nucleotides: TGTGCCAGCAGCGCGGGCCACTCAACTAATGAAAAACTGTTTTTT. The encoded protein is CASSAGHSTNEKLFF.

This clonotype was observed a few times. This chain links TRBV7-9 with TRBJ1-6; D is undetermined. The CDR3 has 13 residues. Germline loops: CDR1 SEHNR, CDR2 FQNEAQ (reference sequence). V lost 5 bases, J lost 8 bases, and 10 bases lay in between. The CDR3 is CASSLLQDSPLHF. In DNA, the CDR3 is TGTGCCAGCAGCCTACTACAAGATTCACCCCTCCACTTT.

This clonotype was counted at least ten times. This rearrangement joins TRBV29-1 to TRBJ1-2; D is unresolved. The CDR3 totals 12 residues. The V gene lost 3 bases and the J gene lost 6 bases, with 11 bases spanning the gap. Germline CDR1 SQVTM, CDR2 ANQGSEA. CDR3 DNA sequence: TGCAGCGTTGAGGGCTTGGAGCATGGCTACACCTTC. Translating gives CSVEGLEHGYTF.

The chain recombines TRBV7-6 with TRBJ2-7; 11 bases map to TRBD1. The CDR3 length is 16 residues. Germline V CDR1 and CDR2: SGHVS, FNYEAQ. V trimming: 4 bases; J trimming: 1 base; junction bases outside the gene matches: 6. CDR3 sequence (DNA): TGTGCCAGCAGCTCGCCGGGACAGGGGGTATCCTACGAGCAGTACTTC. Protein product: CASSSPGQGVSYEQYF.

This clonotype has a count of ten or more. The chain has TRBV7-9 and TRBJ1-6, with D hard to call. Germline V gene data show CDR1 as SEHNR and CDR2 as FQNEAQ (reference sequence). The CDR3 loop spans 13 amino acids. Trimming left V 5 bases short and J 7 bases short, with 9 bases between. In nucleotides, the CDR3 is TGTGCCAGCAGCGCAAGTTTCAATTCACCCCTCCACTTT. It encodes CASSASFNSPLHF.